A single sample gave rise to the 22 T cell receptor beta chains below, sequenced in a study of Ad26.COV2.S vaccination and SARS-CoV-2 variants. Profiling relied on immunoSEQ multiplex PCR, and the TCRdb table lists in-frame clones only, not all of them. Among about 350,000 clones, around 92% were seen once, and the ten largest hold roughly 3.9%. Material: peripheral blood, obtained after recovery from COVID-19. The receptor source for this set is a human donor who had recovered from COVID-19.

J is TRBJ1-1 and V is TRBV7-6; no clear D. Germline loops: CDR1 SGHVS, CDR2 FNYEAQ. The CDR3 spans 15 residues. V was cut by 1 base and J by 1 base, with 10 bases left in between. CDR3 sequence reads: CASSLEPIRNTEAFF. CDR3 DNA: TGTGCCAGCAGCTTAGAGCCGATTCGGAACACTGAAGCTTTCTTT.

The CDR3 protein is CASSLPGVTEAFF. The DNA of the CDR3 is TGTGCCAGCAGCTTACCGGGTGTCACTGAAGCTTTCTTT. The chain carries TRBV11-3 and TRBJ1-1; D not resolved. Germline-derived CDR1 and CDR2 are SGHNT and YENEEA. The CDR3 consists of 13 residues. Deletions cut 2 bases from V and 4 bases from J, with 8 bases between.

The genes are TRBV6-5 and TRBJ2-3; D uncertain. Germline CDR1 and CDR2: MNHEY and SVGAGI. Trimming left V 7 bases short and J 1 base short, with 15 bases between. CDR3 length equals 15 residues. For the CDR3, the DNA is TGTGCCAGCATGATAACGGTGACGGGCACAGATACGCAGTATTTT. Amino acid sequence: CASMITVTGTDTQYF.

The chain is built from TRBV11-2 and TRBJ2-7; D not resolved. The germline CDR1 and CDR2 sequences are SGHAT and FQNNGV. The CDR3 has 12 amino acids. Trimming took 0 bases from V and 6 from J, leaving 6 bases between them. CDR3 region: CASSLDNPEQYF. The CDR3 coding sequence is TGTGCCAGCAGCTTAGACAATCCCGAGCAGTACTTC.

The rearrangement joins TRBV9 to TRBJ1-4; TRBD1 matches at 9 bases. The CDR3 runs to 14 residues. V lost 4 bases and J lost 7; bases outside the gene matches: 5. Germline CDR1 reads SGDLS; CDR2 reads YYNGEE. The chain's CDR3 is CASSLQGAGEKLFF. In DNA form, the CDR3 reads TGTGCCAGCAGCTTACAGGGGGCGGGTGAAAAACTGTTTTTT.

A remark on this clone: The identical CDR3 is also encoded by other nucleotide sequences in the sample. The gene calls are TRBV9 and TRBJ2-5, with D tentatively TRBD2 (6 bases). With 5 bases removed from V and 1 base from J, the gap between germline ends came to 12 bases. Germline values: CDR1 SGDLS, CDR2 YYNGEE. The length of the CDR3 is 14 residues. The CDR3 nucleotides are TGTGCCAGCAGTGTGGCGGGGACCCAAGAGACCCAGTACTTC. This encodes CASSVAGTQETQYF.

The J gene is TRBJ2-5, the V gene TRBV9; the match to TRBD2 covers 9 bases. This CDR3 is 15 amino acids long. Germline values: CDR1 SGDLS, CDR2 YYNGEE. The V segment lost 0 bases and the J segment 4 bases; nucleotides outside the gene matches: 4. The CDR3 reads CASSVVAGGRETQYF. Written as DNA, the CDR3 is TGTGCCAGCAGCGTAGTGGCGGGAGGGCGAGAGACCCAGTACTTC. Using reference TRBV9 and TRBJ2-5 for the parts outside the CDR3, the full variable domain is DSGVTQTPKHLITATGQRVTLRCSPRSGDLSVYWYQQSLDQGLQFLIQYYNGEERAKGNILERFSAQQFPDLHSELNLSSLELGDSALYFCASSVVAGGRETQYFGPGTRLLVL.

This chain joins TRBV19 and TRBJ1-6, with 7 bases matching TRBD1. Germline lookup yields CDR1 LNHDA and CDR2 SQIVND (reference sequence). This CDR3 contains 16 residues. The V and J ends lost 2 bases and 6 bases, in that order; junction bases with no gene match: 7. The CDR3 loop is CASSINTGQPNSPLHF. The CDR3 region has the DNA TGTGCCAGTAGTATAAACACGGGACAGCCTAATTCACCCCTCCACTTT.

This rearrangement joins TRBV10-3 to TRBJ1-6; D is ambiguous. Germline V gene data show CDR1 as ENHRY and CDR2 as SYGVKD. The CDR3 consists of 13 residues. V was cut by 1 base and J by 10 bases, with 8 bases left in between. This CDR3 reads CAISEFGLSPLHF. CDR3 bases: TGTGCCATCAGTGAGTTTGGACTCTCACCCCTCCACTTT.

J is TRBJ1-5 and V is TRBV11-2, with 8 bases that match TRBD1. The CDR3 contains 14 residues. V was pared by 2 bases and J by 7 bases, with 4 bases of the junction left unmatched. Per germline, CDR1 SGHAT and CDR2 FQNNGV. In nucleotides, the CDR3 is TGTGCCAGCAGCTTACCAGGGGGCTGGCAGCCCCAGCATTTT. It translates to CASSLPGGWQPQHF.

The DNA of the CDR3 is TGTGCCAGTAGAGGGTTAGGCGGGACCCAACGCGGGCAGTTCTTC. This translates into CASRGLGGTQRGQFF. This chain links TRBV19 with TRBJ2-1; D is perhaps TRBD2 (6 bases). Germline values: CDR1 LNHDA, CDR2 SQIVND (reference sequence). V was clipped by 6 bases and J by 12 bases, with 24 bases between them. This CDR3 spans 15 amino acids.

This chain joins TRBV11-2 and TRBJ1-1; D call uncertain. Trimming removed 2 bases at V and 3 bases at J, with 19 bases between. This CDR3 has 17 amino acids. In germline, CDR1 is SGHAT, CDR2 FQNNGV. The CDR3 bases are TGTGCCAGCAGCTTATTAACCCTGCGCGAGGGTCACACTGAAGCTTTCTTT. It yields the protein CASSLLTLREGHTEAFF.

A word on this clone: The same CDR3 also results from other DNA sequences found in this sample. The chain is built from TRBV5-1 and TRBJ2-7; D gene unclear. V lost 0 bases and J lost 6, with 10 bases in between. There are 13 residues in the CDR3. Germline CDR1 reads SGHRS; CDR2 reads YFSETQ. DNA of the CDR3: TGCGCCAGCAGCTTGGAGGCGGCAGCCGAGCAGTACTTC. It codes for CASSLEAAAEQYF.

The J gene is TRBJ2-7, the V gene TRBV7-9, with TRBD2 matching 7 bases. The germline V gene has CDR1 SEHNR and CDR2 FQNEAQ (reference sequence). V lost 1 base, J lost 5 bases, and 8 bases stayed unmatched. The CDR3 is made up of 15 amino acids. The CDR3 region is CASSLGVRGRDEQYF. The CDR3 bases are TGTGCCAGCAGCTTAGGGGTTCGGGGGAGGGACGAGCAGTACTTC.

V is TRBV27 and J is TRBJ1-6, with D possibly being TRBD1 (5 bases). CDR1 and CDR2 (germline): MNHEY, SMNVEV (reference sequence). The CDR3 extends over 17 amino acids. Trimming shortened V by 5 bases and J by 1 base, and 15 bases separated the two germline ends. Written as DNA, the CDR3 is TGTGCCAGCAGTGAAGGGACCTTAAGGTCCTATAATTCACCCCTCCACTTT. Amino acids: CASSEGTLRSYNSPLHF.

In DNA form, the CDR3 reads TGTGCCAGTAGCGCCCTAACAGATACGCAGTATTTT. This sequence encodes CASSALTDTQYF. The rearrangement links TRBV19 to TRBJ2-3, with unresolved D. Germline CDR1 is LNHDA and CDR2 is SQIVND (reference sequence). CDR3 length: 12 residues. Trimming removed 6 bases at V and 3 bases at J, with 7 bases between.

The chain uses TRBV24-1 and TRBJ2-3; D is perhaps TRBD2 (6 bases). V gave up 4 bases and J gave up 4 bases, with 17 bases separating them. Germline V CDR1 and CDR2: KGHDR, SFDVKD. CDR3 length: 16 residues. As DNA, the CDR3 is TGTGCCACCAGTGACCCAACTAGCTTCGGCGCAGATACGCAGTATTTT. This sequence encodes CATSDPTSFGADTQYF.

The chain is built from TRBV11-2 and TRBJ2-7; D unclear. CDR1 is SGHAT and CDR2 is FQNNGV in the germline V gene. With 0 bases removed from V and 6 bases from J, the gap between germline ends came to 12 bases. This CDR3 is built from 14 residues. The CDR3, as DNA: TGTGCCAGCAGCTTAGATGCCGCTCGTGGCGAGCAGTACTTC. Amino acid sequence: CASSLDAARGEQYF.

The V call is TRBV10-3, the J call TRBJ1-2, with D maybe TRBD1 (6 bases). The V end was cut by 8 bases, the J end by 4 bases, with 11 bases between. The CDR3 totals 12 residues. The V gene's germline CDR1 is ENHRY and CDR2 SYGVKD. The CDR3 is CAIYGGAYGYTF. For the CDR3, the DNA is TGTGCCATCTACGGGGGGGCCTATGGCTACACCTTC.

This clone was seen more than once but under ten times. The V call is TRBV29-1, the J call TRBJ1-2, with 9 bases identical to TRBD1. The J segment lost 8 bases and the V segment lost 3 bases, leaving 4 bases of the junction unmatched. The CDR3 covers 12 residues. Germline CDR1 SQVTM, CDR2 ANQGSEA. In nucleotides, the CDR3 is TGCAGCGTTGAGGGGACAGGGAAAGGCTACACCTTC. Its translation is CSVEGTGKGYTF.

The chain couples TRBV24-1 to TRBJ2-3; weak D call: TRBD2 (6 bases). Per the germline V gene, CDR1 is KGHDR and CDR2 is SFDVKD. Between the trimmed V and J ends, which lost 3 bases and 3 bases, there was a span of 12 bases. CDR3 length: 15 amino acids. In DNA form, the CDR3 reads TGTGCCACCAGTGATACCGGGAGAAAAACAGATACGCAGTATTTT. It is translated as CATSDTGRKTDTQYF.

The rearrangement links TRBV5-8 to TRBJ1-3; tentative D call: TRBD1 (6 bases). The ends were cut back, 4 bases at V and 4 bases at J, with 9 bases in the middle. This CDR3 has 13 amino acids. CDR1 and CDR2 (germline): SGHTS, YDEGEE. The CDR3 coding sequence is TGTGCCAGCAGCCTGACAGGCGGAAACACCATATATTTT. Its protein is CASSLTGGNTIYF. Variable domain in full (rest from reference TRBV5-8 and TRBJ1-3): EAGVTQSPTHLIKTRGQQATLRCSPISGHTSVYWYQQALGLGLQFLLWYDEGEERNRGNFPPRFSGRQFPNYSSELNVNALELEDSALYLCASSLTGGNTIYFGEGSWLTVV.